A single sample gave rise to the 19 T cell receptor beta chains below, sequenced in a study of beta chain features in type 1 diabetes. The study, taken as a whole, reports: A moderate, significant TCRB CDR3 shortening appeared in type 1 diabetes across four CD4+ subsets.

Every isolated RNA sample was fully reverse transcribed, so sequencing captured expressed TCRB transcripts. Data came from immunoSEQ multiplex PCR; TCRdb stores just in-frame clones and leaves some out. The sample lists 500,000 to 650,000 clones, around 11% occurring once. The antigens of these receptors remain unknown. Specimen: naive CD4+ T cells from blood. These receptors originate from a man aged 25 to 40 with type 1 diabetes.

The chain couples TRBV19 to TRBJ1-6; possibly TRBD1 for D (6 bases). V lost 0 bases to trimming and J lost 9 bases, with 9 bases between them. The germline CDR1 and CDR2 sequences are LNHDA and SQIVND (reference sequence). The CDR3 sequence is 14 residues long. This chain's CDR3 is CASSIETGSSPLHF. DNA of the CDR3: TGTGCCAGTAGTATAGAAACAGGGTCTTCACCCCTCCACTTT.

The sample holds a few counts of this clone. V and J are TRBV4-3 and TRBJ1-6, with 8 bases lining up with TRBD1. Germline CDR1 LGHNA, CDR2 YSLEER. V gave up 0 bases and J gave up 6 bases; unmatched junction bases: 4. The CDR3 runs to 16 residues. In DNA form, the CDR3 reads TGCGCCAGCAGCCAAGAAGGGGGACAGGCTAATTCACCCCTCCACTTT. Translation: CASSQEGGQANSPLHF.

The V call is TRBV27, the J call TRBJ2-2; 7 nucleotides agree with TRBD2. The V gene end was trimmed by 4 bases and the J gene end by 2 bases; junction bases not matched to a gene: 4. The CDR3 spans 15 residues. Germline V lookup: CDR1 MNHEY, CDR2 SMNVEV (reference sequence). The DNA of the CDR3 is TGTGCCAGCAGTTCCGGGACTACCAACACCGGGGAGCTGTTTTTT. This sequence encodes CASSSGTTNTGELFF.

The V and J genes are TRBV28 and TRBJ2-1; D is tentatively TRBD1 or TRBD2 (6 bases each). V shed 5 bases and J shed 7 bases, with 24 bases lying between them. The CDR3 contains 17 residues. CDR1 is MDHEN and CDR2 is SYDVKM in the germline V gene. The CDR3 protein is CASSRTSGGQLGNEQFF. CDR3 nucleotides: TGTGCCAGCAGTCGGACCTCTGGGGGGCAATTAGGGAATGAGCAGTTCTTC.

The chain has TRBV6-5 and TRBJ1-2; D possibly corresponds to TRBD1 (5 bases). Trimming shortened V by 0 bases and J by 4 bases, and 12 bases separated the two germline ends. Germline V CDR1 and CDR2: MNHEY, SVGAGI. The CDR3 contains 15 residues. The CDR3 loop is CASSYSFDRFYGYTF. The CDR3 DNA is TGTGCCAGCAGTTACTCGTTCGACAGATTCTATGGCTACACCTTC.

This clone was seen a handful of times. The chain links TRBV30 to TRBJ2-2; 8 nucleotides agree with TRBD2. With V trimmed by 5 bases and J by 5 bases, 10 bases remained unmatched. The CDR3 totals 15 residues. The germline gives CDR1 GTSNPN, CDR2 SVGIG (reference sequence). The DNA of the CDR3 is TGTGCCTGGGTTAAGACTAGCGTCCGGACCGGGGAGCTGTTTTTT. It translates to CAWVKTSVRTGELFF.

This clone was found a few times. The V call is TRBV18, the J call TRBJ2-3; the match to TRBD2 covers 9 bases. CDR1 and CDR2 from the germline V gene are KGHSH and LQKENI. The J segment lost 5 bases and the V segment lost 6 bases, leaving 6 bases of the junction unmatched. The CDR3 totals 14 residues. CDR3 loop: CASSPGLARDTQYF. For the CDR3, the DNA is TGTGCCAGCTCCCCAGGACTAGCGAGAGATACGCAGTATTTT.

This chain joins TRBV6-6 and TRBJ1-6; D call uncertain. With 6 bases removed from V and 5 bases from J, the gap between germline ends came to 5 bases. Germline CDR1 MNHNY, CDR2 SVGAGI (reference sequence). This CDR3 is 12 amino acids long. The CDR3 DNA is TGTGCCAGCAGAGGAAATAATTCACCCCTCCACTTT. Its protein product is CASRGNNSPLHF.

With regard to this clone: The sample holds other DNA sequences that translate to the same CDR3. In DNA, the CDR3 is TGCGCCAGCAGCCTTGACAGAACCTACGAGCAGTACTTC. Translation: CASSLDRTYEQYF. This chain links TRBV5-1 with TRBJ2-7, with a weak D call TRBD1 (5 bases). The CDR3 spans 13 residues. Germline values: CDR1 SGHRS, CDR2 YFSETQ. Trimming pared 4 bases from V and 2 bases from J, leaving 10 bases between.

This clone was recorded a few times. The chain joins TRBV5-1 to TRBJ1-2; TRBD1 matches at 7 bases. The CDR3 is 15 residues long. The germline V gene encodes CDR1 SGHRS and CDR2 YFSETQ. V was clipped by 5 bases and J by 2 bases; unmatched bases: 9. The CDR3 reads CASSLTGDPNYGYTF. CDR3 in DNA: TGCGCCAGCAGTCTCACAGGGGATCCCAACTATGGCTACACCTTC.

The CDR3 sequence is CASSLGRPREQFF. The CDR3 nucleotides read TGTGCCAGCAGCTTGGGCCGGCCGCGGGAGCAGTTCTTC. V usage is TRBV5-6 and J usage is TRBJ2-1; D is undetermined. The CDR3 has 13 amino acids. Germline V gene sequence: CDR1 SGHDT, CDR2 YYEEEE. V lost 0 bases and J 10 bases, leaving 11 bases between the germline ends.

This clone has a handful of counts. Additional DNA sequences in this sample encode the identical CDR3. This sequence joins TRBV6-1 and TRBJ1-2; D call uncertain. This CDR3 contains 12 residues. Germline CDR1 reads MNHNS; CDR2 reads SASEGT. V was pared by 5 bases and J by 3 bases, with 7 bases between. The CDR3 DNA is TGTGCCAGCAGTCGGGGTGACTATGGCTACACCTTC. Translating gives CASSRGDYGYTF.

V is TRBV6-1 and J is TRBJ2-3; D gene unclear. V was clipped by 0 bases and J by 3 bases, with 16 bases between them. CDR3 length equals 17 residues. The germline gives CDR1 MNHNS, CDR2 SASEGT. This CDR3 reads CASSEAALNPGTDTQYF. CDR3 in DNA: TGTGCCAGCAGTGAAGCGGCTCTAAACCCAGGAACAGATACGCAGTATTTT.

This clone was detected a few times. This chain links TRBV5-1 with TRBJ2-1, with D perhaps matching TRBD2 (5 bases). There are 17 residues in the CDR3. Germline V CDR1 and CDR2: SGHRS, YFSETQ. V was clipped by 4 bases and J by 0 bases, with 17 bases between them. In DNA, the CDR3 is TGCGCCAGCAGCCCCCTAAGGGAGCGGTACTCCTACAATGAGCAGTTCTTC. This codes for CASSPLRERYSYNEQFF.

CDR3 bases: TGTGCCAGCAGTGACTGGGACAGGGCATCCGGAAACACCATATATTTT. It encodes CASSDWDRASGNTIYF. V is TRBV6-1 and J is TRBJ1-3; 9 bases are shared with TRBD1. This CDR3 is 16 amino acids long. The V gene end was trimmed by 3 bases and the J gene end by 4 bases; junction bases not matched to a gene: 7. Germline assignment: CDR1 MNHNS and CDR2 SASEGT.

This clone occurred a few times. V usage is TRBV7-3 and J usage is TRBJ1-1; D ambiguous. The germline CDR1 and CDR2 sequences are SGHTA and FQGTGA. The CDR3 is 14 residues long. The germline V and J ends were trimmed by 4 bases and 1 base, with 10 bases remaining between them. CDR3 bases: TGTGCCAGCAGCTCCGCCCCCGGGAACACTGAAGCTTTCTTT. This translates into CASSSAPGNTEAFF.

V and J are TRBV5-1 and TRBJ2-2, with 9 positions matching TRBD1. Unmatched junction bases numbered 10, after V lost 4 bases and J lost 6 bases. The length of the CDR3 is 16 residues. Germline V gene lookup returns CDR1 SGHRS and CDR2 YFSETQ. The CDR3 protein is CASSDPGTGISGELFF. CDR3 DNA sequence: TGCGCCAGCAGCGATCCCGGGACAGGGATCTCCGGGGAGCTGTTTTTT.

The J gene is TRBJ2-3, the V gene TRBV9; 7 nucleotides agree with TRBD1. CDR3 size: 14 residues. Germline V gene lookup returns CDR1 SGDLS and CDR2 YYNGEE. V lost 7 bases and J lost 2; bases outside the gene matches: 7. The CDR3: CASCRDRSTDTQYF. DNA of the CDR3: TGTGCCAGCTGCCGGGACAGATCCACAGATACGCAGTATTTT.

This clone has just a few counts. This sequence joins TRBV28 and TRBJ1-5, with TRBD1 as a possible D gene (5 bases). This CDR3 region has 14 residues. V was trimmed by 8 bases and J by 7 bases, leaving 18 bases between them. CDR1 and CDR2 (germline): MDHEN, SYDVKM. This chain's CDR3 is CASLGGGTGQPQHF. The CDR3 nucleotides read TGTGCCAGCCTAGGTGGGGGGACGGGACAGCCCCAGCATTTT.